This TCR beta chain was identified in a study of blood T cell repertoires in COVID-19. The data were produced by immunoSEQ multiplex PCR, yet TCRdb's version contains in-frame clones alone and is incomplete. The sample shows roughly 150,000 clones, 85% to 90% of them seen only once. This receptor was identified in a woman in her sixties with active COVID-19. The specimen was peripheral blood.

CDR3 DNA sequence: TGTGCCAGCAGTGAGGGACTAGCGGGACCACTACTCGAGCAGTACTTC. Its protein product is CASSEGLAGPLLEQYF. This sequence joins TRBV2 and TRBJ2-7, with 13 positions matching TRBD2. V shed 3 bases, J shed 6 bases, and the junction held 8 bases outside the gene matches. This CDR3 is 16 amino acids long. The germline V gene has CDR1 SNHLY and CDR2 FYNNEI.